The 16 T cell receptor beta chains given below trace back to one sample, sequenced in a study of blood T cell repertoires in COVID-19. Some clones are missing from TCRdb's copy, which holds only in-frame ones; the method was immunoSEQ multiplex PCR. The sample yields roughly 170,000 clones, about 86% seen once. The specimen was peripheral blood. Receptors originate from a woman aged 18 to 35 who had recovered from COVID-19.

The chain has TRBV29-1 and TRBJ1-2; D uncertain. The germline V and J ends were trimmed by 3 bases and 4 bases, with 12 bases remaining between them. From germline, CDR1 is SQVTM and CDR2 ANQGSEA. The CDR3 sequence is 13 residues long. In nucleotides, the CDR3 is TGCAGCGTTGACTCGTCCCTGGCCTATGGCTACACCTTC. Its translation is CSVDSSLAYGYTF.

The chain uses TRBV4-3 and TRBJ1-2, with a tentative D call TRBD1 (5 bases). Deletions cut 8 bases from V and 4 bases from J, with 14 bases between. From germline, CDR1 is LGHNA and CDR2 YSLEER. The CDR3 has 13 residues. The CDR3 loop is CASGDDQGYGYTF. The CDR3 DNA sequence: TGCGCCAGCGGCGACGATCAGGGCTATGGCTACACCTTC.

Of note for this clone: Other DNA variants within this sample encode the same CDR3. The chain links TRBV6-2 or TRBV6-3 to TRBJ1-5; TRBD1 is a possible D gene (5 bases). V was clipped by 2 bases and J by 0 bases, with 8 bases between them. The germline gives CDR1 MNHEY, CDR2 SVGEGT. The CDR3 loop spans 15 amino acids. CDR3 protein: CASSYRGDSNQPQHF. CDR3 DNA: TGTGCCAGCAGTTACAGGGGTGATAGCAATCAGCCCCAGCATTTT.

The chain combines TRBV2 with TRBJ2-1; a weak D match, TRBD2 (5 bases). V lost 6 bases, J lost 4 bases, and 13 bases lay in between. The CDR3 is 14 residues long. Germline V lookup: CDR1 SNHLY, CDR2 FYNNEI. The CDR3 sequence: CASSRGGLYNEQFF. DNA for the CDR3: TGTGCCAGCAGCCGAGGCGGACTTTACAATGAGCAGTTCTTC.

The J gene is TRBJ1-1, the V gene TRBV3-1 (or the pseudogene TRBV3-2); D is uncertain. This CDR3 has 15 residues. The germline gives CDR1 LGHDT, CDR2 YNNKEL (reference sequence). Trimming shortened V by 6 bases and J by 1 base, and 15 bases separated the two germline ends. The CDR3: CASRLRGGWNTEAFF. CDR3 nucleotide sequence: TGTGCCAGCAGACTAAGAGGAGGGTGGAACACTGAAGCTTTCTTT.

The chain is built from TRBV24-1 and TRBJ2-2; TRBD1 might be the D (6 bases). This CDR3 is 15 amino acids long. The V end was cut by 9 bases, the J end by 0 bases, with 13 bases between. Germline V gene data show CDR1 as KGHDR and CDR2 as SFDVKD. The CDR3 loop reads CATGAGTTNTGELFF. The CDR3 region has the DNA TGTGCCACCGGCGCCGGGACAACGAACACCGGGGAGCTGTTTTTT.

V is TRBV19 and J is TRBJ1-2, with a tentative D call TRBD1 (6 bases). CDR3 size: 13 residues. Germline V lookup: CDR1 LNHDA, CDR2 SQIVND (reference sequence). V dropped 3 bases and J dropped 8 bases, with 13 bases sitting between them. The CDR3 region has the DNA TGTGCCAGTAGTATTACAGGGTGGAACGGCTACACCTTC. It is translated as CASSITGWNGYTF. The full variable domain, with the rest looked up from reference TRBV19 and TRBJ1-2, is DGGITQSPKYLFRKEGQNVTLSCEQNLNHDAMYWYRQDPGQGLRLIYYSQIVNDFQKGDIAEGYSVSREKKESFPLTVTSAQKNPTAFYLCASSITGWNGYTFGSGTRLTVV.

This sequence joins TRBV18 and TRBJ2-7; D not resolved. Germline V gene lookup returns CDR1 KGHSH and CDR2 LQKENI. Deletions cut 3 bases from V and 0 bases from J, with 6 bases between. The CDR3 is 13 residues long. The DNA for the CDR3 is TGTGCCAGCTCACCCTCGAGCTCCTACGAGCAGTACGTC. Its translation is CASSPSSSYEQYV.

The chain is built from TRBV12-3 or TRBV12-4 and TRBJ2-5, with 7 bases identical to TRBD1. The CDR3 has 13 residues. V shed 8 bases and J 5 bases; nucleotides not matched to a gene: 8. This CDR3 reads CASWAGGLETQYF. DNA for the CDR3: TGTGCCAGCTGGGCAGGGGGTCTGGAGACCCAGTACTTC.

This clone was seen more than once but under ten times. The chain links TRBV6-1 to TRBJ1-3, with 9 nucleotides matching TRBD1. The CDR3 extends over 16 amino acids. Germline CDR1 reads MNHNS; CDR2 reads SASEGT. The V and J ends lost 4 bases and 2 bases, in that order; junction bases with no gene match: 6. The CDR3 is CASSARDRVTGNTIYF. The CDR3 nucleotides are TGTGCCAGCAGTGCCCGGGACAGGGTAACTGGAAACACCATATATTTT.

This chain uses TRBV27 with TRBJ2-6; 11 bases align to TRBD1. CDR3 size: 19 residues. CDR1 MNHEY and CDR2 SMNVEV come from the germline V gene (reference sequence). V gave up 3 bases and J gave up 0 bases; unmatched junction bases: 7. The CDR3 bases are TGTGCCAGCAGTTTTCTTCCCGGGACAGGGGGCTCTGGGGCCAACGTCCTGACTTTC. This gives the protein CASSFLPGTGGSGANVLTF.

This chain joins TRBV11-2 and TRBJ1-4; possible D gene TRBD1, 6 bases. The germline CDR1 and CDR2 sequences are SGHAT and FQNNGV. V was cut by 7 bases and J by 4 bases, with 13 bases left in between. This CDR3 comprises 14 residues. The CDR3 DNA reads as TGTGCCAGCACCCCGACAGGCCTTAATGAAAAACTGTTTTTT. Its translation: CASTPTGLNEKLFF.

The V call is TRBV5-1, the J call TRBJ2-5; 8 positions match TRBD1. V shed 2 bases and J 5 bases; nucleotides not matched to a gene: 5. Germline CDR1 is SGHRS and CDR2 is YFSETQ. This CDR3 region has 14 residues. This CDR3 reads CASSFSGGRETQYF. CDR3 nucleotide sequence: TGCGCCAGCAGCTTTTCAGGGGGCCGGGAGACCCAGTACTTC.

The chain is built from TRBV5-1 and TRBJ2-6; D uncertain. Trimming stripped 1 base from V and 0 bases from J, with 14 bases between. The V gene's germline CDR1 is SGHRS and CDR2 YFSETQ. The length of the CDR3 is 18 residues. DNA of the CDR3: TGCGCCAGCAGCTTGAAACCGGGTTCCGCCTCTGGGGCCAACGTCCTGACTTTC. Amino acids: CASSLKPGSASGANVLTF. Together with reference TRBV5-1 and TRBJ2-6, the CDR3 gives the full variable domain: KAGVTQTPRYLIKTRGQQVTLSCSPISGHRSVSWYQQTPGQGLQFLFEYFSETQRNKGNFPGRFSGRQFSNSRSEMNVSTLELGDSALYLCASSLKPGSASGANVLTFGAGSRLTVL.

The chain employs TRBV5-5 and TRBJ1-4; maybe TRBD1 (5 bases). CDR3 length: 13 residues. Germline-derived CDR1 and CDR2 are SGHKS and YYEKEE (reference sequence). V lost 1 base, J lost 8 bases, and 9 bases lay in between. The CDR3 DNA is TGTGCCAGCAGCTTGCAGGGAGGAGAAAAACTGTTTTTT. Its translation is CASSLQGGEKLFF.

This clone was seen only once. The rearrangement joins TRBV7-9 to TRBJ2-2, with 7 bases that match TRBD2. V was pared by 2 bases and J by 3 bases, with 15 bases of the junction left unmatched. Germline CDR1 reads SEHNR; CDR2 reads FQNEAQ (reference sequence). The CDR3 runs 19 residues. CDR3 sequence (DNA): TGTGCCAGCAGCTTATTCTCACTAGCGATTAGGGTACACACCGGGGAGCTGTTTTTT. It codes for CASSLFSLAIRVHTGELFF.